This T cell receptor (beta chain) stems from a study of cytotoxic CD8 clonotypes in ibrutinib-treated CLL (dated by TCRdb to the early 2020s). At the level of the whole study: The cohort had 11 relapsed/refractory and around 16 treatment-naive patients; 17 to 18 were IGHV unmutated. On average, each sample had hundreds of thousands of productive templates and roughly 95,000 productive rearrangements. Samples at response were collected after a median of approximately twelve months of treatment, with a range of about 6 to 36 months. Cryopreserved peripheral blood mononuclear cells were obtained prior to treatment, at the time of response, and at either disease progression or sustained remission. Of the approximately 87 participants in the trial, about two dozen had longitudinal samples available. Partial responses were observed in roughly 24 patients and complete responses in 2; after a median follow-up of around 68 months, remission was maintained in 15 or so patients and progression was observed in some 12. Patients were still on ibrutinib when every remission and progressive disease sample was collected. Paper-wide results and their limitations: Public clonotypes were rare and either shrank or stayed stable during treatment, and the rise in clonality at ibrutinib response reflected expansion of private clonotypes. An increase in clonality was observed at ibrutinib response, with clonality remaining stable during sustained remission and falling back toward baseline at progression. Baseline clonality exceeded that of age-matched healthy donors and correlated strongly with circulating CD8+ T-cell counts. Sampling times were not matched between patients in sustained remission and patients whose disease was progressing, and lymph node repertoires were not examined.

As encoded in the germline V gene (reference sequence), CDR1 is MNHEY while CDR2 is SMNVEV. At the junction V is shortened by 4 bases and J by 8 bases, with 17 bases in between. The CDR3 runs 15 amino acids, cysteine and phenylalanine included. Only CDR3 DNA remains: 45 bases, in frame from the first base. About this clone: It has no known antigen specificity. It has no much larger one-base neighbor in the sample; base qualities were not kept.

The goal of deep resolution MiSeq sequencing was a depth between 1 in 1 million and 1 in 200,000 T cells, and coverage averaged 10x per clonotype. TCR beta libraries were generated with the immunoSEQ hsTCRB Kit. From the authors' description of their analysis: Data were analyzed with ImmunoSEQ Data Assistant and ImmunoSEQ Analyzer, with V, D and J genes assigned per IMGT definitions. Clonality, which ranges from 0 to 1, was calculated by subtracting the normalized Shannon entropy of productive rearrangement frequencies from one. Only overrepresented clonotypes making up at least 0.05% of the repertoire of each patient were included in the public clonotype analysis. Repertoires from approximately 12 age-matched healthy donors in immuneACCESS were used as clonality controls. Imported from immuneACCESS, the table was reduced by TCRdb to in-frame sequences with V and J called. These copies leave out some clones; in studies compared against another copy, an unresolved V gene accounts for under half, and the cause of the remainder is not known. V and J calls and clone size are those listed in that table; D and trimming were worked out from the DNA. This sample gives tens of thousands of clones in total; around 52% of them show up just once. The ten largest make up around 15% of the sample.

The time point label on this specimen signifies: 12 months on ibrutinib. Around 2 micrograms of genomic DNA were extracted from cryopreserved PBMCs for TCR beta library preparation. Longitudinal blood samples from CLL patients on ibrutinib monotherapy were analyzed using high-throughput TCR beta sequencing. The patients were enrolled in a single-center, open-label phase 2 trial of ibrutinib monotherapy. The clonotype originates from a human donor with chronic lymphocytic leukemia. Sample: PBMCs, taken after 12 months of ibrutinib treatment. Recombination connected TRBV27 to TRBJ1-4; TRBD1 is perhaps the D gene, given 6 matching bases. The CDR3 protein is CASSSWDAGEEKLFF. The sequence in DNA is TGTGCCAGCAGTTCGTGGGACGCAGGGGAGGAAAAACTGTTTTTT.